This T cell receptor beta chain is drawn from a study of control samples from healthy donors and cancer patients. The CDR3 has 15 amino acids. Germline V gene data show CDR1 as LGHDT and CDR2 as YNNKEL (reference sequence). V shed 0 bases and J shed 5 bases, with 11 bases lying between them. In this sample, this clone turned up a few times. Clones were read by immunoSEQ multiplex PCR, and TCRdb kept only the in-frame ones, dropping some. The sample includes about 170,000 clones, 85% to 90% of them seen just once. The clonotype comes from a man in his thirties or forties in good health. This chain links TRBV3-1 (or the pseudogene TRBV3-2) with TRBJ2-1, with D uncertain. Sequenced: blood. The DNA of the CDR3 is TGTGCCAGCAGCCAAGAACAACGGAGTAACAATGAGCAGTTCTTC. Translating gives CASSQEQRSNNEQFF.